The sample holds a few counts of the clone carrying this T cell receptor (beta chain). Its target is not known. The isolated RNA, all of it, was reverse transcribed, so expressed TCRB transcripts were what got sequenced. The table came from immunoSEQ multiplex PCR; TCRdb's copy has only in-frame clones and leaves some out. The table lists 150,000 to 180,000 clones, 10% of them singletons. This sample was taken from a study of beta chain features in type 1 diabetes. Study findings and constraints: Within each of all four CD4+ subsets, Type 1 diabetes patients had TCRB CDR3s that were moderately but significantly shorter.

There are 15 residues in the CDR3. V was pared by 6 bases and J by 0 bases, with 5 bases of the junction left unmatched. CDR1 is SNHLY, CDR2 FYNNEI, per germline. Researchers reported sorting CD4+ naive, central memory, regulatory and stem cell-like memory cells via CD45RO/CCR7/CD25/CD127/CD95/CD27. This chain connects TRBV2 to TRBJ2-1; 7 bases map to TRBD2. The sequence derives from a young man with type 1 diabetes. Sequencing input: central memory CD4+ T cells from blood. CDR3 bases: TGTGCCAGCAGCCTGACTAGCCCCTCCTACAATGAGCAGTTCTTC. Its translation is CASSLTSPSYNEQFF.